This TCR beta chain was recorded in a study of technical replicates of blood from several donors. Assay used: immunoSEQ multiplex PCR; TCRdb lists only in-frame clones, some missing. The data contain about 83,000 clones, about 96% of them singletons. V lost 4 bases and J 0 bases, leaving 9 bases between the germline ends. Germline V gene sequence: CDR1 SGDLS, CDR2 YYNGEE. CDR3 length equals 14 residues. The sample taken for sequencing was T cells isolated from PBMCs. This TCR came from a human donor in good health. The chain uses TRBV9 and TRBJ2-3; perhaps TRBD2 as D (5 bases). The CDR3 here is CASSWTLSTDTQYF. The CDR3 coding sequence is TGTGCCAGCAGCTGGACTCTTAGCACAGATACGCAGTATTTT. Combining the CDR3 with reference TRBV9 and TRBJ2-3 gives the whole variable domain DSGVTQTPKHLITATGQRVTLRCSPRSGDLSVYWYQQSLDQGLQFLIQYYNGEERAKGNILERFSAQQFPDLHSELNLSSLELGDSALYFCASSWTLSTDTQYFGPGTRLTVL.